This entry lists 28 T cell receptor beta chains sequenced from one sample in a study of CD8 T cells in Susac syndrome. It was with random hexamers that roughly 0.5 to 1 ug RNA was reverse transcribed. TCRdb re-analysed the immunoSEQ multiplex PCR reads in MiXCR, keeping a single row per CDR3 protein. This table holds some 210,000 distinct CDR3 sequences, less than 95% found once. The specimen was CD4+ T cells from PBMCs. These receptors were collected from a human donor with Susac syndrome.

This clonotype was picked up a small number of times. The rearrangement uses TRBV5-1 and TRBJ2-1; no clear D gene. Germline V CDR1 and CDR2: SGHRS, YFSETQ. With 0 bases removed from V and 0 bases from J, the gap between germline ends came to 7 bases. This CDR3 spans 15 amino acids. The CDR3 loop is CASSLVSSSYNEQFF. CDR3 in DNA: TGCGCCAGCAGCTTGGTGAGCAGCTCCTACAATGAGCAGTTCTTC.

The CDR3 reads CASSQTSEKTQYF. The CDR3 bases are TGTGCCAGCAGCCAGACTAGCGAAAAGACCCAGTACTTC. This chain uses TRBV5-6 with TRBJ2-5; 8 nucleotides line up with TRBD2. Trimming took 4 bases from V and 6 from J; bases not matched to a gene: 5. This CDR3 contains 13 residues. The V gene's germline CDR1 is SGHDT and CDR2 YYEEEE.

The gene calls are TRBV7-9 and TRBJ2-3; D is unresolved. CDR3 length: 16 amino acids. CDR1 and CDR2 from the germline V gene are SEHNR and FQNEAQ (reference sequence). The germline V and J ends were trimmed by 1 base and 0 bases, with 11 bases remaining between them. DNA of the CDR3: TGTGCCAGCAGCTTAGTCCACGGCTCTAGCACAGATACGCAGTATTTT. Encoded protein: CASSLVHGSSTDTQYF. Combining the CDR3 with reference TRBV7-9 and TRBJ2-3 gives the whole variable domain DTGVSQNPRHKITKRGQNVTFRCDPISEHNRLYWYRQTLGQGPEFLTYFQNEAQLEKSRLLSDRFSAERPKGSFSTLEIQRTEQGDSAMYLCASSLVHGSSTDTQYFGPGTRLTVL.

The chain is built from TRBV20-1 and TRBJ2-1; 8 nucleotides line up with TRBD2. The CDR3 runs 14 residues. J lost 8 bases, V lost 2 bases, and 8 bases had no gene match. The V gene's germline CDR1 is DFQATT and CDR2 SNEGSKA (reference sequence). This CDR3 reads CSARSSGGAHEQFF. The CDR3, as DNA: TGCAGTGCTAGAAGCTCCGGGGGGGCCCATGAGCAGTTCTTC.

V gene TRBV28 combines with J gene TRBJ2-5; the D call may be TRBD1 or TRBD2 (5 bases each). Between the trimmed V and J ends, which lost 2 bases and 6 bases, there was a span of 16 bases. Looked up from germline, CDR1 is MDHEN and CDR2 is SYDVKM. The CDR3 totals 15 residues. CDR3 sequence (DNA): TGTGCCAGCAGTTTAGATGGGGGAATGGGAAAGACCCAGTACTTC. Translating it yields CASSLDGGMGKTQYF.

The V call is TRBV30, the J call TRBJ1-2; D might be TRBD1 (5 bases). The germline gives CDR1 GTSNPN, CDR2 SVGIG (reference sequence). CDR3 size: 15 residues. Trimming cost V 0 bases and J 6 bases, with 17 bases left between them. DNA for the CDR3: TGTGCCTGGAGTGTACGAGGGGAAGGATCGGATGGCTACACCTTC. It codes for CAWSVRGEGSDGYTF.

This clonotype was observed once. The rearrangement uses TRBV6-2 or TRBV6-3 and TRBJ2-3; no clear D gene. The CDR3 is 12 residues long. Deletions cut 6 bases from V and 6 bases from J, with 10 bases between. Germline V CDR1 and CDR2: MNHEY, SVGEGT. Here the CDR3 reads CASSHPRDTQYF. CDR3 in DNA: TGTGCCAGCAGCCACCCTCGGGATACGCAGTATTTT.

This chain links TRBV7-2 with TRBJ2-5; no definite D call. Germline CDR1 reads SGHTA; CDR2 reads FQGNSA. The CDR3 sequence is 14 residues long. Trimming removed 5 bases at V and 3 bases at J, with 13 bases between. The CDR3 sequence is CASSRWSQKETQYF. Written as DNA, the CDR3 is TGTGCCAGCAGCCGATGGAGCCAGAAAGAGACCCAGTACTTC. Variable domain in full (rest from reference TRBV7-2 and TRBJ2-5): GAGVSQSPSNKVTEKGKDVELRCDPISGHTALYWYRQSLGQGLEFLIYFQGNSAPDKSGLPSDRFSAERTGGSVSTLTIQRTQQEDSAVYLCASSRWSQKETQYFGPGTRLLVL.

The rearrangement uses TRBV12-3 or TRBV12-4 and TRBJ2-1; no definite D call. The V and J ends lost 4 bases and 5 bases respectively, with 6 bases between them. The CDR3 spans 12 residues. In nucleotides, the CDR3 is TGTGCCAGCAGTTACGGAAACAATGAGCAGTTCTTC. The encoded protein is CASSYGNNEQFF.

This CDR3 is CASSLSGGGRYNEQFF. For the CDR3, the DNA is TGTGCCAGCAGCTTATCAGGGGGGGGACGGTACAATGAGCAGTTCTTC. V is TRBV13 and J is TRBJ2-1, with D perhaps TRBD1 or TRBD2 (7 bases each). There are 16 residues in the CDR3. Germline V gives CDR1 PRHDT, CDR2 FYEKMQ (reference sequence). The V end was cut by 2 bases, the J end by 4 bases, with 15 bases between. Variable domain in full (rest from reference TRBV13 and TRBJ2-1): AAGVIQSPRHLIKEKRETATLKCYPIPRHDTVYWYQQGPGQDPQFLISFYEKMQSDKGSIPDRFSAQQFSDYHSELNMSSLELGDSALYFCASSLSGGGRYNEQFFGPGTRLTVL.

V gene TRBV29-1 combines with J gene TRBJ1-2; D perhaps matches TRBD1 (5 bases). This CDR3 is built from 11 residues. CDR1 and CDR2 from the germline V gene are SQVTM and ANQGSEA. The V end was cut by 2 bases, the J end by 8 bases, with 9 bases between. CDR3 in DNA: TGCAGCGTTGAACAGGGTTGGGGCTACACCTTC. Translated: CSVEQGWGYTF. Complete variable domain (other parts from reference TRBV29-1 and TRBJ1-2): SAVISQKPSRDICQRGTSLTIQCQVDSQVTMMFWYRQQPGQSLTLIATANQGSEATYESGFVIDKFPISRPNLTFSTLTVSNMSPEDSSIYLCSVEQGWGYTFGSGTRLTVV.

The gene calls are TRBV6-6 and TRBJ1-1; D not resolved. The V and J ends lost 5 bases and 1 base respectively, with 2 bases between them. The germline gives CDR1 MNHNY, CDR2 SVGAGI (reference sequence). There are 11 residues in the CDR3. As DNA, the CDR3 is TGTGCCAGCAGTCCGAACACTGAAGCTTTCTTT. Protein product: CASSPNTEAFF.

V is TRBV30 and J is TRBJ1-1, with D uncertain. The CDR3 sequence is 12 residues long. V was clipped by 3 bases and J by 5 bases, with 10 bases between them. The germline CDR1 and CDR2 sequences are GTSNPN and SVGIG (reference sequence). The CDR3 DNA is TGTGCCTGGAGACGGTCCTCTACTGAAGCTTTCTTT. It codes for CAWRRSSTEAFF.

The chain is built from TRBV27 and TRBJ2-5, with 7 bases matching TRBD2. V gave up 6 bases and J gave up 5 bases; unmatched junction bases: 12. This CDR3 has 15 amino acids. Germline V gene data show CDR1 as MNHEY and CDR2 as SMNVEV (reference sequence). The CDR3 nucleotides are TGTGCCAGCAGCTTTCAGGGAGGGGTCAGGGAGACCCAGTACTTC. It yields the protein CASSFQGGVRETQYF.

The CDR3 loop reads CASTVGQGVTGELFF. CDR3 in DNA: TGTGCCAGCACCGTTGGACAGGGTGTTACCGGGGAGCTGTTTTTT. The chain employs TRBV6-2 or TRBV6-3 and TRBJ2-2; TRBD1 agrees at 8 bases. The CDR3 consists of 15 residues. V gave up 7 bases and J gave up 5 bases; unmatched junction bases: 9. Germline assignment: CDR1 MNHEY and CDR2 SVGEGT.

This chain uses TRBV19 with TRBJ1-5; 10 nucleotides align to TRBD1. The trim removed 4 bases at V and 4 bases at J, leaving 13 bases unmatched. CDR1 and CDR2 (germline): LNHDA, SQIVND (reference sequence). The CDR3 is 18 residues long. In DNA, the CDR3 is TGTGCCAGTAGTAGCGGGGGACAGGGGACTGCGTGGAATCAGCCCCAGCATTTT. This encodes CASSSGGQGTAWNQPQHF. The full variable domain, with the rest looked up from reference TRBV19 and TRBJ1-5, is DGGITQSPKYLFRKEGQNVTLSCEQNLNHDAMYWYRQDPGQGLRLIYYSQIVNDFQKGDIAEGYSVSREKKESFPLTVTSAQKNPTAFYLCASSSGGQGTAWNQPQHFGDGTRLSIL.

This clonotype occurred once. The chain has TRBV9 and TRBJ1-4; 7 bases are shared with TRBD1. The CDR3 spans 20 residues. V lost 3 bases, J lost 8 bases, and 25 bases stayed unmatched. Germline lookup yields CDR1 SGDLS and CDR2 YYNGEE. As DNA, the CDR3 is TGTGCCAGCAGCGCCAGGGCCGAGCTAACCGGGACAGTAAAGAGAGAAAAACTGTTTTTT. Translated: CASSARAELTGTVKREKLFF.

This sequence joins TRBV30 and TRBJ2-6, with TRBD1 matching 7 bases. The CDR3 is 14 amino acids. Germline V CDR1 and CDR2: GTSNPN, SVGIG (reference sequence). Trimming removed 5 bases from V and 0 bases from J; junction bases left unmatched: 1. The CDR3 loop is CAWHRGSGANVLTF. CDR3 bases: TGTGCCTGGCACAGGGGCTCTGGGGCCAACGTCCTGACTTTC. The variable domain in full, with the rest retrieved from reference TRBV30 and TRBJ2-6, is SQTIHQWPATLVQPVGSPLSLECTVEGTSNPNLYWYRQAAGRGLQLLFYSVGIGQISSEVPQNLSASRPQDRQFILSSKKLLLSDSGFYLCAWHRGSGANVLTFGAGSRLTVL.

In its sample, this clonotype was seen once. The V gene is TRBV12-3 or TRBV12-4, the J gene TRBJ2-1; possible D gene TRBD2, 6 bases. CDR3 length equals 14 residues. The ends were cut back, 7 bases at V and 0 bases at J, with 10 bases in the middle. CDR3 DNA sequence: TGTGCCAGCACCGGGGGACGCTCCTACAATGAGCAGTTCTTC. Translating it yields CASTGGRSYNEQFF.

The chain combines TRBV24-1 with TRBJ2-2; no firm D call. Per germline, CDR1 KGHDR and CDR2 SFDVKD. V shed 1 base and J shed 6 bases, with 8 bases lying between them. This CDR3 is built from 14 residues. CDR3 sequence reads: CATSDLRVSGELFF. CDR3 sequence (DNA): TGTGCCACCAGTGATTTAAGGGTGTCCGGGGAGCTGTTTTTT.

J is TRBJ2-7 and V is TRBV3-1, with D perhaps matching TRBD2 (7 bases). Trimming took 8 bases from V and 4 from J, leaving 18 bases between them. CDR1 and CDR2 (germline): LGHDT, YNNKEL (reference sequence). The CDR3 runs to 14 residues. The CDR3 DNA follows: TGTGCCAGCGCCGATGGGAGGGGGAAGTACGAGCAGTACTTC. It specifies CASADGRGKYEQYF.

This chain connects TRBV10-3 to TRBJ2-1; 7 bases are shared with TRBD1. Per germline, CDR1 ENHRY and CDR2 SYGVKD. This CDR3 has 18 amino acids. V lost 0 bases and J lost 0; bases outside the gene matches: 8. This CDR3 reads CAISESRTGSSSYNEQFF. The CDR3 region has the DNA TGTGCCATCAGTGAGTCGCGGACAGGTTCGAGCTCCTACAATGAGCAGTTCTTC.

The rearrangement joins TRBV5-1 to TRBJ1-6; D is ambiguous. The germline gives CDR1 SGHRS, CDR2 YFSETQ. V gave up 4 bases and J gave up 5 bases, with 10 bases separating them. The CDR3 loop spans 14 amino acids. This CDR3 reads CASSPDLDNSPLHF. DNA for the CDR3: TGCGCCAGCAGCCCTGACCTAGATAATTCACCCCTCCACTTT.

V gene TRBV18 combines with J gene TRBJ1-3; no firm D call. V lost 7 bases and J lost 0, with 7 bases in between. The germline V gene has CDR1 KGHSH and CDR2 LQKENI. The CDR3 covers 13 residues. In nucleotides, the CDR3 is TGTGCCAGCTTAACTGACTCTGGAAACACCATATATTTT. Translating it yields CASLTDSGNTIYF.

The V call is TRBV10-3, the J call TRBJ1-5; D gene uncertain. From germline, CDR1 is ENHRY and CDR2 SYGVKD. The V end lost 4 bases, the J end lost 6 bases, and 10 bases lay between the germline ends. The CDR3 is made up of 13 amino acids. DNA for the CDR3: TGTGCCATCAGTGCCCGGGAAGGTCAGCCCCAGCATTTT. Protein product: CAISAREGQPQHF.

This chain uses TRBV27 with TRBJ1-1; the D gene is possibly TRBD1 (6 bases). The CDR3 sequence is 12 residues long. The germline V gene has CDR1 MNHEY and CDR2 SMNVEV (reference sequence). With 6 bases removed from V and 7 bases from J, the gap between germline ends came to 12 bases. CDR3 protein: CASSRRGGEAFF. The CDR3 DNA sequence: TGTGCCAGCAGCCGGAGGGGGGGTGAAGCTTTCTTT.

The chain links TRBV5-1 to TRBJ2-1; 11 nucleotides line up with TRBD2. Germline V gene data show CDR1 as SGHRS and CDR2 as YFSETQ. With 0 bases clipped from V and 7 bases from J, the junction kept 3 bases outside the gene matches. The CDR3 has 15 residues. CDR3 amino acids: CASSLEPSGGNEQFF. In nucleotides, the CDR3 is TGCGCCAGCAGCTTGGAACCTAGCGGGGGGAATGAGCAGTTCTTC.

As DNA, the CDR3 is TGCGCCAGCAGCCAAGAAGGACATTGGAGCTACGAGCAGTACTTC. This encodes CASSQEGHWSYEQYF. The chain employs TRBV4-3 and TRBJ2-7; D may be TRBD1 (5 bases). The germline CDR1 and CDR2 sequences are LGHNA and YSLEER. This CDR3 region has 15 residues. V lost 0 bases and J lost 3, with 12 bases in between.